The present T cell receptor beta chain was sequenced within a study of blood T cells in healthy people across ages. Whole-study results and caveats: Because sorting was not performed, PBMCs prevented conclusive naive versus antigen-experienced comparison.

As for this clonotype: The antigen remains undetermined.

Per-sample PBMC isolation yielded at least 7 million cells. The CDR3 contains 17 residues. A J-beta primer mix and a sample-barcoded 5' primer were used in a second PCR of about 7 to 12 cycles. The template-switch adaptor was a 5' adaptor with 12 random nucleotides. It tagged each cDNA molecule. TCRdb independently ran MiXCR on the 5' RACE reads; one entry per CDR3 protein. The sample contains 1.5 million to 2 million distinct CDR3 sequences, about 32% of which appear only once. The chain carries TRBV21-1 and TRBJ2-7; the listed D gene, TRBD2, was not tested against the DNA. The DNA end lines up better with TRBJ2-5; the J call may be wrong. TRBV21-1 corresponds to a pseudogene. Specimen: blood. The sequence came from a woman aged 25 to 39 in good health. The CDR3 spells CASSKVISWARQETQYF. CDR3 DNA: TGTGCCAGCAGCAAAGTAATTAGTTGGGCCCGACAAGAGACCCAGTACTTC.